Below, 28 T cell receptor beta chains from the same sample are listed, as sequenced in a study of shared clonotypes between healthy human individuals. Using immunoSEQ multiplex PCR, the repertoire was profiled, and TCRdb retains in-frame clones only, with some absent. This sample has about 2.4 million clones; around nine tenths occur once, and the top ten carry over 0.12%. The sample taken for sequencing was naive CD4+ T cells sorted from blood. Subset indicated: CD45RA+ positively selected. Receptors originate from a man aged 18 to 35 in good health.

The J gene is TRBJ1-4, the V gene TRBV21-1; the D call in the table, TRBD1, was not verified against the DNA. TRBV21-1 is a pseudogene locus. The CDR3 has 14 residues. This CDR3 reads CASSKGGGREKLFF. The CDR3, as DNA: TGTGCCAGCAGCAAAGGAGGGGGACGTGAAAAACTGTTTTTT.

The V gene is TRBV2, the J gene TRBJ2-7, with 9 bases lining up with TRBD1. This CDR3 has 12 amino acids. Trimming took 9 bases from V and 3 from J; bases not matched to a gene: 3. Germline CDR1 is SNHLY and CDR2 is FYNNEI. DNA of the CDR3: TGTGCCAGTGACAGGGGGTACTACGAGCAGTACTTC. It yields the protein CASDRGYYEQYF. Using reference TRBV2 and TRBJ2-7 for the parts outside the CDR3, the full variable domain is EPEVTQTPSHQVTQMGQEVILRCVPISNHLYFYWYRQILGQKVEFLVSFYNNEISEKSEIFDDQFSVERPDGSNFTLKIRSTKLEDSAMYFCASDRGYYEQYFGPGTRLTVT.

The gene calls are TRBV6-7 and TRBJ2-7, with 10 bases matching TRBD2. TRBV6-7 belongs to the ORF category, with a function that is uncertain. There are 18 residues in the CDR3. The V gene end was trimmed by 4 bases and the J gene end by 9 bases; junction bases not matched to a gene: 21. The CDR3 DNA sequence: TGTGCCAGCAGTTTGGGACGGGAACAACTAGCGGGAAAGGTCGGGCAGTACTTC. This translates into CASSLGREQLAGKVGQYF.

To note about this clone: A much larger clone differs from this one at a single base, so this may be a read error. The same CDR3 also results from other DNA sequences found in this sample. V is TRBV18 and J is TRBJ1-4; D unclear. The V and J ends lost 2 bases and 0 bases respectively, with 4 bases between them. CDR1 is KGHSH, CDR2 LQKENI, per germline. The CDR3 consists of 14 residues. CDR3 bases: TGTGCCAGCTCACCAGTGGCAACTAATGAAAAACTGTTTTTT. Its translation is CASSPVATNEKLFF. Full variable domain (rest looked up from reference TRBV18 and TRBJ1-4): NAGVMQNPRHLVRRRGQEARLRCSPMKGHSHVYWYRQLPEEGLKFMVYLQKENIIDESGMPKERFSAEFPKEGPSILRIQQVVRGDSAAYFCASSPVATNEKLFFGSGTQLSVL.

The chain couples TRBV6-5 to TRBJ1-3; weak D call: TRBD1 (5 bases). CDR1 MNHEY and CDR2 SVGAGI come from the germline V gene. V gave up 4 bases and J gave up 3 bases, with 16 bases separating them. The CDR3 runs to 16 residues. The CDR3: CASSFGIGTHGNTIYF. CDR3 DNA sequence: TGTGCCAGCAGTTTCGGGATTGGGACCCATGGAAACACCATATATTTT.

This chain uses TRBV7-6 with TRBJ1-4; D may be TRBD1 (6 bases). Germline CDR1 and CDR2: SGHVS and FNYEAQ. The ends were cut back, 2 bases at V and 12 bases at J, with 16 bases in the middle. This CDR3 has 14 residues. The CDR3 here is CASSLWDTPGQLFF. DNA of the CDR3: TGTGCCAGCAGCTTATGGGACACCCCTGGACAACTGTTTTTT.

The chain has TRBV7-2 and TRBJ2-7, with 15 bases identical to TRBD2. This CDR3 region has 15 residues. J lost 7 bases, V lost 5 bases, and 6 bases had no gene match. The V gene's germline CDR1 is SGHTA and CDR2 FQGNSA. CDR3 DNA: TGTGCCAGCAGCCCGGGACTAGCGGGAGGAAAAGAGCAGTACTTC. Translating gives CASSPGLAGGKEQYF.

The chain carries TRBV25-1 and TRBJ1-6; TRBD1 aligns across 7 bases. With V trimmed by 7 bases and J by 9 bases, 9 bases remained unmatched. Germline assignment: CDR1 MGHDK and CDR2 SYGVNS. This CDR3 spans 14 amino acids. In DNA form, the CDR3 reads TGTGCCAGCAAATCAACAGGGGTGGGTTCACCCCTCCACTTT. Translation: CASKSTGVGSPLHF.

As regards this clone: Other DNA sequences in this sample translate to the same CDR3. The chain joins TRBV18 to TRBJ1-2, with D possibly being TRBD1 (6 bases). The V end was cut by 3 bases, the J end by 2 bases, with 7 bases between. The CDR3 spans 13 residues. Germline V CDR1 and CDR2: KGHSH, LQKENI. The CDR3 region has the DNA TGTGCCAGCTCACCTCAGGGGAACTATGGCTACACCTTC. Amino acid sequence: CASSPQGNYGYTF.

J is TRBJ2-7 and V is TRBV7-2; the D is unclear. Deletions cut 0 bases from V and 5 bases from J, with 11 bases between. This CDR3 region has 14 residues. Germline V gene data show CDR1 as SGHTA and CDR2 as FQGNSA. In DNA, the CDR3 is TGTGCCAGCAGCTTAGCGCAGGTTAGCCACGAGCAGTACTTC. The encoded protein is CASSLAQVSHEQYF.

The CDR3: CASSLIGSYNSPLHF. In nucleotides, the CDR3 is TGTGCCAGCAGCTTGATCGGCTCCTATAATTCACCCCTCCACTTT. The chain combines TRBV5-5 with TRBJ1-6; no firm D call. Germline V gene sequence: CDR1 SGHKS, CDR2 YYEKEE (reference sequence). The V end lost 1 base, the J end lost 0 bases, and 5 bases lay between the germline ends. The CDR3 has 15 residues.

The rearrangement uses TRBV7-3 and TRBJ2-1; D call uncertain. Between the trimmed V and J ends, which lost 0 bases and 9 bases, there was a span of 18 bases. Per germline, CDR1 SGHTA and CDR2 FQGTGA. The CDR3 is 16 amino acids. CDR3 nucleotides: TGTGCCAGCAGCTTAACGCCCCCCGGCGATGGAACTGAGCAGTTCTTC. It is translated as CASSLTPPGDGTEQFF.

This sequence joins TRBV2 and TRBJ1-4; unclear D gene. The CDR3 has 14 residues. Germline V gene lookup returns CDR1 SNHLY and CDR2 FYNNEI. V lost 2 bases and J 4 bases, leaving 8 bases between the germline ends. The CDR3 DNA reads as TGTGCCAGCAGTGAACAGGCCTATAATGAAAAACTGTTTTTT. Its protein product is CASSEQAYNEKLFF.

This clone was seen a handful of times. At the DNA level, this CDR3 is encoded by other sequences in the same sample as well. The V gene is TRBV18, the J gene TRBJ1-5, with D perhaps TRBD1 (5 bases). Germline V lookup: CDR1 KGHSH, CDR2 LQKENI. V was pared by 2 bases and J by 4 bases, with 6 bases between. This CDR3 comprises 13 residues. The CDR3 loop reads CASSPDRNQPQHF. DNA of the CDR3: TGTGCCAGCTCACCAGACAGAAATCAGCCCCAGCATTTT. The whole variable domain, filled in from reference TRBV18 and TRBJ1-5, reads NAGVMQNPRHLVRRRGQEARLRCSPMKGHSHVYWYRQLPEEGLKFMVYLQKENIIDESGMPKERFSAEFPKEGPSILRIQQVVRGDSAAYFCASSPDRNQPQHFGDGTRLSIL.

As regards this clone: Other DNA variants within this sample encode the same CDR3. The chain has TRBV5-1 and TRBJ1-3; D not resolved. The CDR3 loop spans 16 amino acids. Trimming left V 0 bases short and J 1 base short, with 11 bases between. Germline V lookup: CDR1 SGHRS, CDR2 YFSETQ. The CDR3 reads CASSLAGVRSGNTIYF. CDR3 sequence (DNA): TGCGCCAGCAGCTTGGCCGGGGTTAGATCTGGAAACACCATATATTTT.

This clone was seen a few times. This specimen includes other DNA sequences encoding the same CDR3. The gene calls are TRBV18 and TRBJ1-1; D perhaps matches TRBD1 (5 bases). The CDR3 extends over 14 amino acids. The V end lost 0 bases, the J end lost 6 bases, and 11 bases lay between the germline ends. CDR1 and CDR2 from the germline V gene are KGHSH and LQKENI. The CDR3 here is CASSPPGGASEAFF. The CDR3 DNA reads as TGTGCCAGCTCACCACCTGGTGGGGCATCTGAAGCTTTCTTT.

This sequence joins TRBV5-1 and TRBJ1-2; TRBD1 might be the D (6 bases). Per germline, CDR1 SGHRS and CDR2 YFSETQ. The CDR3 is 13 amino acids. The V end lost 3 bases, the J end lost 4 bases, and 10 bases lay between the germline ends. CDR3 sequence (DNA): TGCGCCAGCAGCTCAGGGGTCCCCTATGGCTACACCTTC. Its translation is CASSSGVPYGYTF.

The rearrangement uses TRBV14 and TRBJ2-1, with 9 bases fitting TRBD1. The CDR3 is made up of 15 amino acids. V shed 1 base and J 8 bases; nucleotides not matched to a gene: 6. Germline loops: CDR1 SGHDN, CDR2 FVKESK. The CDR3 protein is CASSQAGTGNDEQFF. The CDR3 DNA sequence: TGTGCCAGCAGCCAAGCCGGGACAGGGAACGATGAGCAGTTCTTC.

This clone came up a few times. CDR3 sequence (DNA): TGTGCCAGCACCCCATCGTATCGGGGGGCGGACACTGAAGCTTTCTTT. As protein: CASTPSYRGADTEAFF. This sequence joins TRBV28 and TRBJ1-1; D possibly corresponds to TRBD1 (6 bases). In germline, CDR1 is MDHEN, CDR2 SYDVKM. Trimming took 7 bases from V and 3 from J, leaving 21 bases between them. This CDR3 is built from 16 residues.

V usage is TRBV5-1 and J usage is TRBJ2-3; 8 nucleotides match TRBD1. Germline trimming cut 0 bases from V and 1 base from J; bases unmatched to any gene: 7. Germline values: CDR1 SGHRS, CDR2 YFSETQ. CDR3 length: 17 amino acids. CDR3 loop: CASSLAARGPGTDTQYF. CDR3 sequence (DNA): TGCGCCAGCAGCTTGGCCGCCAGGGGGCCGGGCACAGATACGCAGTATTTT.

This chain links TRBV18 with TRBJ2-2; perhaps TRBD2 as D (5 bases). Trimming pared 0 bases from V and 0 bases from J, leaving 11 bases between. The length of the CDR3 is 17 residues. The germline gives CDR1 KGHSH, CDR2 LQKENI. CDR3 sequence: CASSPPVRVSNTGELFF. The CDR3 region has the DNA TGTGCCAGCTCACCACCGGTGAGGGTATCGAACACCGGGGAGCTGTTTTTT.

V gene TRBV7-2 combines with J gene TRBJ1-1; D is ambiguous. The CDR3 length is 15 residues. Germline CDR1 SGHTA, CDR2 FQGNSA. Trimming removed 2 bases at V and 0 bases at J, with 10 bases between. The CDR3 is CASSLRRTMNTEAFF. The CDR3 DNA sequence: TGTGCCAGCAGCTTAAGGAGAACGATGAACACTGAAGCTTTCTTT.

This sequence joins TRBV5-4 and TRBJ2-2; D is uncertain. This CDR3 is 14 amino acids long. Germline loops: CDR1 SGHNT, CDR2 YYREEE (reference sequence). With 4 bases removed from V and 0 bases from J, the gap between germline ends came to 7 bases. The CDR3 DNA sequence: TGTGCCAGCAGCCCCACTACGAACACCGGGGAGCTGTTTTTT. This gives the protein CASSPTTNTGELFF.

The chain joins TRBV29-1 to TRBJ2-5; no firm D call. This CDR3 spans 14 amino acids. The germline V gene encodes CDR1 SQVTM and CDR2 ANQGSEA. V was trimmed by 7 bases and J by 1 base, leaving 16 bases between them. The CDR3 sequence is CSAKDRPTQETQYF. The CDR3 nucleotides are TGCAGCGCCAAAGATCGTCCGACCCAAGAGACCCAGTACTTC.

This sequence joins TRBV28 and TRBJ2-2, with D possibly being TRBD1 (6 bases). Germline assignment: CDR1 MDHEN and CDR2 SYDVKM. This CDR3 has 20 amino acids. The ends were cut back, 6 bases at V and 0 bases at J, with 26 bases in the middle. This chain's CDR3 is CASRGTPGQPTPANTGELFF. CDR3 in DNA: TGTGCCAGCAGGGGGACACCGGGACAACCAACCCCCGCGAACACCGGGGAGCTGTTTTTT.

V gene TRBV6-7 combines with J gene TRBJ2-7; D is possibly TRBD1 (6 bases). TRBV6-7 carries the ORF label, with uncertain function. The V end was cut by 4 bases, the J end by 1 base, with 14 bases between. This CDR3 comprises 15 residues. The CDR3 bases are TGTGCCAGCAGTTTTCCGCAGGGGCCTTCCTACGAGCAGTACTTC. This encodes CASSFPQGPSYEQYF.

The V and J genes are TRBV7-2 and TRBJ2-3, with 9 bases matching TRBD2. With V trimmed by 3 bases and J by 3 bases, 1 base remained unmatched. CDR3 length: 14 amino acids. Germline CDR1 SGHTA, CDR2 FQGNSA. In DNA form, the CDR3 reads TGTGCCAGCAGCTTTGGACTAGCGACAGATACGCAGTATTTT. It specifies CASSFGLATDTQYF. The entire variable domain, with the rest obtained from reference TRBV7-2 and TRBJ2-3, is as follows: GAGVSQSPSNKVTEKGKDVELRCDPISGHTALYWYRQSLGQGLEFLIYFQGNSAPDKSGLPSDRFSAERTGGSVSTLTIQRTQQEDSAVYLCASSFGLATDTQYFGPGTRLTVL.

The rearrangement links TRBV5-4 to TRBJ2-5; TRBD2 matches 8 bases. The CDR3 loop spans 15 amino acids. Unmatched junction bases numbered 6, after V lost 1 base and J lost 4 bases. The germline V gene has CDR1 SGHNT and CDR2 YYREEE (reference sequence). CDR3 region: CASSLMGGGTETQYF. The CDR3 region has the DNA TGTGCCAGCAGCTTGATGGGCGGGGGGACAGAGACCCAGTACTTC.